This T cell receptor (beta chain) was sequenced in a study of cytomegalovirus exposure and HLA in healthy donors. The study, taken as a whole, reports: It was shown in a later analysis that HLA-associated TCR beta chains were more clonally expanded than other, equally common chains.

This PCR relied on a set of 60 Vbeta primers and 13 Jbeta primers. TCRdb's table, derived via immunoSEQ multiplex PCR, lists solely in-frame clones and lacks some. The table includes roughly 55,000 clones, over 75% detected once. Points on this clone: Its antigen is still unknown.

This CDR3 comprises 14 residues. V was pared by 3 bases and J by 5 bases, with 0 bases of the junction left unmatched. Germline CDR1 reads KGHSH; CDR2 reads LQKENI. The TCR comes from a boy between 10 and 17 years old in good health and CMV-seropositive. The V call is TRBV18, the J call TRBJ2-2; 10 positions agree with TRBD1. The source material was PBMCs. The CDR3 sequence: CASSPDRGTGELFF. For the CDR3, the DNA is TGTGCCAGCTCACCGGACAGGGGGACCGGGGAGCTGTTTTTT.